One and the same sample provided the 22 T cell receptor beta chains below, sequenced in a study of blood T cell repertoires in COVID-19 (dated by TCRdb to 2020 to 2022). To prepare the library, the immunoSEQ multiplex PCR assay was applied. TCRdb provides this immuneACCESS table in a form limited to in-frame rearrangements. Some clones are lacking; in checked studies, under half of them reflect an unresolved V gene, and why the rest are absent is not known. This sample has about 360,000 clones in its table, and about 88% of those were observed once. About 7.1% of the sample is held by the ten biggest clonotypes. The sample was peripheral blood. These receptors were obtained from a woman aged 55-69 years with COVID-19, enrolled during active disease.

This chain uses TRBV7-3 with TRBJ1-1; D unresolved. The V end lost 4 bases, the J end lost 5 bases, and 8 bases lay between the germline ends. Germline V gives CDR1 SGHTA, CDR2 FQGTGA. The CDR3 spans 12 residues. Here the CDR3 DNA reads TGTGCCAGCAGCTCCCCCGGGACTGAAGCTTTCTTT. Protein: CASSSPGTEAFF. Full variable domain (rest looked up from reference TRBV7-3 and TRBJ1-1): GAGVSQTPSNKVTEKGKYVELRCDPISGHTALYWYRQSLGQGPEFLIYFQGTGAADDSGLPNDRFFAVRPEGSVSTLKIQRTERGDSAVYLCASSSPGTEAFFGQGTRLTVV.

The chain links TRBV15 to TRBJ2-3; 7 bases align to TRBD1. From germline, CDR1 is LNHNV and CDR2 YYDKDF (reference sequence). The trim removed 5 bases at V and 0 bases at J, leaving 5 bases unmatched. The CDR3 sequence is 15 residues long. The CDR3 coding sequence is TGTGCCACCAGCGTAGGGACAGCTAGCACAGATACGCAGTATTTT. Encoded protein: CATSVGTASTDTQYF.

The chain recombines TRBV7-9 with TRBJ2-3; 10 bases match TRBD1. Trimming took 1 base from V and 5 from J; bases not matched to a gene: 6. The CDR3 has 16 amino acids. Germline V gene data show CDR1 as SEHNR and CDR2 as FQNEAQ (reference sequence). The CDR3 DNA sequence: TGTGCCAGCAGCTTAGAGACAGGGGGCCTAGGAGATACGCAGTATTTT. It encodes CASSLETGGLGDTQYF. Filled out from reference TRBV7-9 and TRBJ2-3, the complete variable domain reads DTGVSQNPRHKITKRGQNVTFRCDPISEHNRLYWYRQTLGQGPEFLTYFQNEAQLEKSRLLSDRFSAERPKGSFSTLEIQRTEQGDSAMYLCASSLETGGLGDTQYFGPGTRLTVL.

The V and J genes are TRBV30 and TRBJ1-5; TRBD1 agrees at 7 bases. With 2 bases clipped from V and 7 bases from J, the junction kept 5 bases outside the gene matches. The CDR3 consists of 13 residues. Germline CDR1 GTSNPN, CDR2 SVGIG (reference sequence). As DNA, the CDR3 is TGTGCCTGGAGTAGACAGGGAGAACAGCCCCAGCATTTT. Encoded protein: CAWSRQGEQPQHF.

The CDR3 is CASSRQGRTEAFF. The CDR3 DNA sequence: TGTGCCAGCAGTAGACAGGGTCGGACTGAAGCTTTCTTT. The V and J genes are TRBV6-5 and TRBJ1-1; 7 bases are a match to TRBD1. The CDR3 is made up of 13 amino acids. Germline V gives CDR1 MNHEY, CDR2 SVGAGI. Trimming removed 5 bases from V and 5 bases from J; junction bases left unmatched: 5.

The V and J genes are TRBV3-1 (or the pseudogene TRBV3-2) and TRBJ2-3; unclear D gene. Germline CDR1 LGHDT, CDR2 YNNKEL (reference sequence). CDR3 length: 13 residues. V was shortened by 2 bases and J by 5 bases, with 8 bases between the two germline ends. The CDR3 region has the DNA TGTGCCAGCAGCCAAAGATCGGGAGATACGCAGTATTTT. Encoded protein: CASSQRSGDTQYF.

The genes are TRBV10-3 and TRBJ1-5; no reliable D call. The CDR3 has 16 residues. Trimming removed 0 bases from V and 4 bases from J, with 13 bases in between. Germline CDR1 reads ENHRY; CDR2 reads SYGVKD. CDR3 region: CAISESGGYGNQPQHF. In DNA, the CDR3 is TGTGCCATCAGTGAGTCAGGAGGATACGGAAATCAGCCCCAGCATTTT.

V gene TRBV6-5 combines with J gene TRBJ2-2, with 7 bases matching TRBD1. V was pared by 9 bases and J by 2 bases, with 3 bases of the junction left unmatched. The CDR3 spans 13 residues. The germline CDR1 and CDR2 sequences are MNHEY and SVGAGI. This CDR3 reads CASGQDNTGELFF. CDR3 nucleotide sequence: TGTGCCAGTGGACAGGACAACACCGGGGAGCTGTTTTTT.

J is TRBJ2-7 and V is TRBV5-8; 9 nucleotides agree with TRBD1. The CDR3 is 15 amino acids. With V trimmed by 0 bases and J by 4 bases, 5 bases remained unmatched. Germline CDR1 SGHTS, CDR2 YDEGEE. The CDR3 region has the DNA TGTGCCAGCAGCTTGGCCCACGGACAGGGGTACGAGCAGTACTTC. Protein product: CASSLAHGQGYEQYF.

The sample holds one count of this clone. The J gene is TRBJ2-5, the V gene TRBV29-1; 7 nucleotides line up with TRBD1. V shed 5 bases and J 2 bases; nucleotides not matched to a gene: 5. The CDR3 spans 13 residues. Germline loops: CDR1 SQVTM, CDR2 ANQGSEA. CDR3: CSVRLDRQETQYF. The CDR3, as DNA: TGCAGCGTTCGTCTGGACAGGCAAGAGACCCAGTACTTC.

The CDR3 is CASSLDLPMFKRTEAFF. The CDR3 DNA is TGTGCCAGCAGCTTAGATCTCCCTATGTTTAAACGCACTGAAGCTTTCTTT. The rearrangement links TRBV11-3 to TRBJ1-1; D is unresolved. Germline assignment: CDR1 SGHNT and CDR2 YENEEA. This CDR3 region has 17 residues. Trimming pared 0 bases from V and 4 bases from J, leaving 18 bases between.

The V call is TRBV3-1 (or the pseudogene TRBV3-2), the J call TRBJ1-2; 9 nucleotides align to TRBD1. This CDR3 is built from 13 residues. Losses at the gene ends were 4 bases for V and 7 bases for J; bases not matched to a gene: 4. Germline V gene lookup returns CDR1 LGHDT and CDR2 YNNKEL (reference sequence). Here the CDR3 reads CASSPTGGRGYTF. For the CDR3, the DNA is TGTGCCAGCAGCCCCACAGGGGGCCGTGGCTACACCTTC.

The rearrangement links TRBV4-3 to TRBJ2-7; possibly TRBD1 for D (5 bases). Germline CDR1 reads LGHNA; CDR2 reads YSLEER. The length of the CDR3 is 14 residues. V was cut by 3 bases and J by 9 bases, with 18 bases left in between. CDR3 loop: CASSQGFQGGGQYF. The CDR3 DNA is TGCGCCAGCAGCCAGGGATTTCAGGGTGGCGGGCAGTACTTC.

The chain couples TRBV20-1 to TRBJ2-1, with 8 bases identical to TRBD1. The CDR3 sequence is 15 residues long. Per the germline V gene, CDR1 is DFQATT and CDR2 is SNEGSKA (reference sequence). Trimming at V came to 3 bases and at J to 4 bases, leaving 8 bases not matched to a gene. CDR3 region: CSASTPGQAYNEQFF. DNA for the CDR3: TGCAGTGCTAGTACCCCGGGACAGGCTTACAATGAGCAGTTCTTC.

As for this clone: The junction departs from the called germline gene at one end, perhaps through a read error. The V and J genes are TRBV5-4 and TRBJ2-7; TRBD2 agrees at 9 bases. The CDR3 runs 14 residues. Germline V gives CDR1 SGHNT, CDR2 YYREEE (reference sequence). Here the CDR3 DNA reads TGTGCCAGCAGCTTGGCCTCAACCGCGGGAGGGGAGGCCTTC. Translation: CASSLASTAGGEAF.

This chain joins TRBV5-8 and TRBJ2-1; 8 bases map to TRBD1. CDR1 and CDR2 (germline): SGHTS, YDEGEE. This CDR3 spans 17 amino acids. V trimming: 0 bases; J trimming: 7 bases; junction bases outside the gene matches: 12. CDR3 amino acids: CASSLVGQGPRVNEQFF. The CDR3 DNA reads TGTGCCAGCAGCTTGGTTGGACAGGGACCTCGCGTTAATGAGCAGTTCTTC.

This chain links TRBV25-1 with TRBJ2-7, with TRBD1 as a possible D gene (7 bases). The V gene's germline CDR1 is MGHDK and CDR2 SYGVNS. The CDR3 contains 17 residues. V lost 2 bases to trimming and J lost 6 bases, with 23 bases between them. Written as DNA, the CDR3 is TGTGCCAGCAGTGAACCGCCTTCGACAGGGAGGTTGGGCGAGCAGTACTTC. This codes for CASSEPPSTGRLGEQYF.

The V gene is TRBV23-1, the J gene TRBJ1-1; D unresolved. TRBV23-1 is assigned to the ORF class and has an uncertain function. This CDR3 contains 12 residues. V was pared by 8 bases and J by 4 bases, with 11 bases between. CDR3 nucleotides: TGCGCCAGCGGGCCCTGCCCCACTGAAGCTTTCTTT. Protein sequence: CASGPCPTEAFF.

The gene calls are TRBV3-1 (or the pseudogene TRBV3-2) and TRBJ2-1; no clear D. Germline-derived CDR1 and CDR2 are LGHDT and YNNKEL (reference sequence). The V gene lost 1 base and the J gene lost 9 bases, with 16 bases spanning the gap. This CDR3 contains 15 residues. CDR3 bases: TGTGCCAGCAGCCAAGGAATTGGCACGGTAGCTGAGCAGTTCTTC. Protein sequence: CASSQGIGTVAEQFF.

The gene calls are TRBV11-3 and TRBJ2-2, with D maybe TRBD2 (5 bases). CDR1 is SGHNT and CDR2 is YENEEA in the germline V gene. The CDR3 has 15 residues. V was pared by 3 bases and J by 0 bases, with 8 bases between. CDR3 protein: CASSFHSANTGELFF. Written as DNA, the CDR3 is TGTGCCAGCAGCTTTCATAGCGCGAACACCGGGGAGCTGTTTTTT.

This chain joins TRBV18 and TRBJ2-5; D is undetermined. The CDR3 has 14 residues. The germline V gene encodes CDR1 KGHSH and CDR2 LQKENI. V was shortened by 6 bases and J by 2 bases, with 13 bases between the two germline ends. The CDR3 here is CASSLTPSQETQYF. Written as DNA, the CDR3 is TGTGCCAGCTCCCTAACCCCATCACAAGAGACCCAGTACTTC.

The chain links TRBV5-1 to TRBJ2-7; 11 nucleotides agree with TRBD2. Germline V gene lookup returns CDR1 SGHRS and CDR2 YFSETQ. J gave up 3 bases and V 0 bases, and 8 bases lay outside the gene matches. The CDR3 runs 17 residues. CDR3 nucleotide sequence: TGCGCCAGCAGCTTGGCCACTAGCGGGGGCAAGAGCTACGAGCAGTACTTC. Translating gives CASSLATSGGKSYEQYF.